This TCR beta chain was observed in a study of T cell responses to AZD1222 COVID-19 vaccine. Sequencing used immunoSEQ multiplex PCR; TCRdb keeps in-frame clones, though not all of them. The sample records roughly 60,000 clones, roughly 80% being singletons. The CDR3 is made up of 14 amino acids. From germline, CDR1 is LNHDA and CDR2 SQIVND (reference sequence). Trimming took 2 bases from V and 6 from J; bases not matched to a gene: 2. As to this clone: Its matching antigen is unknown.

Study outcomes and limitations: The peak T cell response came first, and repertoires were sampled only after it. Of the AZD1222 recipients, only 5 or 6 were seropositive at baseline. The reported proportion of spike-specific TCRs targeting unmutated variant regions was nearly half. Donors, mostly white British, included more females; clonal diversity was possibly underestimated.

The sequences come from peripheral blood, collected 28 days after the second AZD1222 dose. The genes are TRBV19 and TRBJ1-4; the match to TRBD1 covers 8 bases. The clonotype originates from an adult who received the AZD1222 COVID-19 vaccine. The CDR3: CASSIQGADEKLFF. The CDR3 coding sequence is TGTGCCAGTAGTATACAGGGGGCGGATGAAAAACTGTTTTTT. Using reference TRBV19 and TRBJ1-4 for the parts outside the CDR3, the full variable domain is DGGITQSPKYLFRKEGQNVTLSCEQNLNHDAMYWYRQDPGQGLRLIYYSQIVNDFQKGDIAEGYSVSREKKESFPLTVTSAQKNPTAFYLCASSIQGADEKLFFGSGTQLSVL.